This entry concerns a single T cell receptor beta chain. This sample is drawn from a study of cytomegalovirus exposure and HLA in healthy donors. Deletions cut 4 bases from V and 4 bases from J, with 13 bases between. CDR1 and CDR2 from the germline V gene are SGHTA and FQGNSA. The CDR3 covers 14 residues. Profiling relied on immunoSEQ multiplex PCR, and the TCRdb table lists in-frame clones only, not all of them. The table records about 64,000 clones, about 89% of them present only once. The sequencing sample was made of PBMCs. V is TRBV7-2 and J is TRBJ2-5; D is possibly TRBD2 (5 bases). The sequence was collected from a woman between 18 and 29 years old in good health and CMV-seronegative. The CDR3, as DNA: TGTGCCAGCAGCTCCGGACTGGGAACAGAGACCCAGTACTTC. It translates to CASSSGLGTETQYF.